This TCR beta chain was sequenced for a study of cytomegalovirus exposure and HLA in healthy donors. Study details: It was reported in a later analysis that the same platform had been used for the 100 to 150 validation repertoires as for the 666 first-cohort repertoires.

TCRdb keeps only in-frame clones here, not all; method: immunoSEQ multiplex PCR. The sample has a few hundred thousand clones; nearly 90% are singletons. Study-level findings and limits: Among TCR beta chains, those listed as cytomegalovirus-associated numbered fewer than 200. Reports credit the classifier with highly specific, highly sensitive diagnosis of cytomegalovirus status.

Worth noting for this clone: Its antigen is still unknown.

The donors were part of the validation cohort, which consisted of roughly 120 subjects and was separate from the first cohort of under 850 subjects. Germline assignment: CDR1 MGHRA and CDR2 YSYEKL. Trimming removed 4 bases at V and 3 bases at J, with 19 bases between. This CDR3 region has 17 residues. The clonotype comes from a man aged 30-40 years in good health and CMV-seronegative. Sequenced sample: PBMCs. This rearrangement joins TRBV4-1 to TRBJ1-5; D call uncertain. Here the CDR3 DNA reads TGCGCCAGCAGCCGCTCTCAAGCGGGTGAGAACAATCAGCCCCAGCATTTT. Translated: CASSRSQAGENNQPQHF.